A single sample is the source of the 15 T cell receptor beta chains below, sequenced in a study of cytotoxic CD8 clonotypes in ibrutinib-treated CLL. Some clones are missing from TCRdb's copy, which holds only in-frame ones; the method was immunoSEQ multiplex PCR. The table lists around 250,000 clones, 70% of them singletons. The material was PBMCs, obtained after 24 months of ibrutinib treatment. Receptor source: a human donor with chronic lymphocytic leukemia.

In this sample, this clone turned up a few times. The V and J genes are TRBV30 and TRBJ2-6; tentative D call: TRBD2 (5 bases). The germline V and J ends were trimmed by 5 bases and 0 bases, with 8 bases remaining between them. From germline, CDR1 is GTSNPN and CDR2 SVGIG (reference sequence). CDR3 size: 14 residues. CDR3 loop: CAWARGSGANVLTF. The DNA of the CDR3 is TGTGCCTGGGCTCGGGGCTCTGGGGCCAACGTCCTGACTTTC.

V gene TRBV11-2 combines with J gene TRBJ2-3, with D hard to call. Trimming left V 2 bases short and J 5 bases short, with 2 bases between. Germline CDR1 and CDR2: SGHAT and FQNNGV. There are 11 residues in the CDR3. CDR3 amino acids: CASSLKDTQYF. DNA for the CDR3: TGTGCCAGCAGCTTAAAAGATACGCAGTATTTT.

The rearrangement links TRBV28 to TRBJ2-2, with a possible D match to TRBD1 (6 bases). This CDR3 spans 15 amino acids. The germline gives CDR1 MDHEN, CDR2 SYDVKM. Trimming shortened V by 8 bases and J by 1 base, and 14 bases separated the two germline ends. The CDR3 DNA follows: TGTGCCAGCTTTGGGGACATTGGGAACACCGGGGAGCTGTTTTTT. Residues: CASFGDIGNTGELFF.

V gene TRBV18 combines with J gene TRBJ1-5, with TRBD1 as a possible D gene (6 bases). CDR3 size: 15 residues. V shed 3 bases and J shed 0 bases, with 9 bases lying between them. Germline V gives CDR1 KGHSH, CDR2 LQKENI. This CDR3 reads CASSPGQYSNQPQHF. In DNA, the CDR3 is TGTGCCAGCTCACCGGGACAATATAGCAATCAGCCCCAGCATTTT.

This clone was seen many times. This chain uses TRBV5-6 with TRBJ2-7, with 7 bases matching TRBD2. V lost 2 bases to trimming and J lost 0 bases; unmatched junction nucleotides: 5. Germline CDR1 reads SGHDT; CDR2 reads YYEEEE. The CDR3 has 15 amino acids. The CDR3 here is CASSFGGSSSYEQYF. DNA of the CDR3: TGTGCCAGCAGCTTCGGGGGGTCGAGCTCCTACGAGCAGTACTTC.

This clone was seen a handful of times. V usage is TRBV7-9 and J usage is TRBJ2-7, with 7 bases aligning to TRBD2. The CDR3 length is 12 residues. The germline V gene has CDR1 SEHNR and CDR2 FQNEAQ (reference sequence). V trimming: 6 bases; J trimming: 2 bases; junction bases outside the gene matches: 1. CDR3 nucleotide sequence: TGTGCCAGCAGGGGAGGGCCCTACGAGCAGTACTTC. It translates to CASRGGPYEQYF.

V and J are TRBV28 and TRBJ1-1; no clear D gene. Germline lookup yields CDR1 MDHEN and CDR2 SYDVKM. V lost 7 bases, J lost 6 bases, and 21 bases lay in between. The CDR3 extends over 15 amino acids. The CDR3 sequence is CASTKPIAGSAEAFF. As DNA, the CDR3 is TGTGCCAGCACCAAACCCATAGCGGGCAGCGCTGAAGCTTTCTTT. The full variable domain, rest sourced from reference TRBV28 and TRBJ1-1, is DVKVTQSSRYLVKRTGEKVFLECVQDMDHENMFWYRQDPGLGLRLIYFSYDVKMKEKGDIPEGYSVSREKKERFSLILESASTNQTSMYLCASTKPIAGSAEAFFGQGTRLTVV.

The chain's CDR3 is CASSPGPGSYNEQFF. The CDR3 nucleotides read TGTGCCAGCAGCCCAGGTCCAGGATCCTACAATGAGCAGTTCTTC. The V gene is TRBV7-9, the J gene TRBJ2-1; D is undetermined. Trimming cost V 5 bases and J 1 base, with 12 bases left between them. The CDR3 totals 15 residues. Germline values: CDR1 SEHNR, CDR2 FQNEAQ (reference sequence).

V and J are TRBV28 and TRBJ2-7; D is unresolved. V was shortened by 2 bases and J by 9 bases, with 11 bases between the two germline ends. The CDR3 is 12 residues long. Germline lookup yields CDR1 MDHEN and CDR2 SYDVKM. The CDR3 protein is CASSLVVSAQYF. In DNA, the CDR3 is TGTGCCAGCAGTTTAGTAGTCTCCGCGCAGTACTTC.

This rearrangement joins TRBV13 to TRBJ2-1, with 9 bases identical to TRBD2. CDR1 is PRHDT, CDR2 FYEKMQ, per germline (reference sequence). The CDR3 contains 14 residues. With V trimmed by 8 bases and J by 8 bases, 10 bases remained unmatched. The CDR3 reads CASHVQREVDEQFF. CDR3 coding DNA: TGTGCCAGCCACGTCCAGCGGGAGGTAGATGAGCAGTTCTTC. The full variable domain, completed using reference TRBV13 and TRBJ2-1, is AAGVIQSPRHLIKEKRETATLKCYPIPRHDTVYWYQQGPGQDPQFLISFYEKMQSDKGSIPDRFSAQQFSDYHSELNMSSLELGDSALYFCASHVQREVDEQFFGPGTRLTVL.

This clone came up a few times. The chain combines TRBV28 with TRBJ1-2; D is unclear. The CDR3 has 11 residues. Germline V gene sequence: CDR1 MDHEN, CDR2 SYDVKM. With 8 bases removed from V and 6 bases from J, the gap between germline ends came to 10 bases. As DNA, the CDR3 is TGTGCCAGCGGGCCCGTCCATGGCTACACCTTC. This gives the protein CASGPVHGYTF.

The chain carries TRBV29-1 and TRBJ2-7, with D perhaps TRBD2 (6 bases). V dropped 4 bases and J dropped 3 bases, with 7 bases sitting between them. This CDR3 region has 11 residues. The germline CDR1 and CDR2 sequences are SQVTM and ANQGSEA. CDR3 region: CSVGGDYEQYF. The CDR3 DNA reads TGCAGCGTTGGGGGGGACTACGAGCAGTACTTC.

The chain employs TRBV5-4 and TRBJ1-2; 9 bases map to TRBD1. The CDR3 contains 14 residues. The V segment lost 4 bases and the J segment 4 bases; nucleotides outside the gene matches: 5. Germline V gene sequence: CDR1 SGHNT, CDR2 YYREEE (reference sequence). CDR3 region: CASSLLGQGYGYTF. CDR3 in DNA: TGTGCCAGCAGCCTGTTGGGACAGGGCTATGGCTACACCTTC.

V gene TRBV6-5 combines with J gene TRBJ1-5; D is ambiguous. The CDR3 covers 14 residues. Germline V CDR1 and CDR2: MNHEY, SVGAGI. Trimming shortened V by 7 bases and J by 0 bases, and 10 bases separated the two germline ends. The CDR3 coding sequence is TGTGCCAGCACCTTGGAGTATAGCAATCAGCCCCAGCATTTT. Residues: CASTLEYSNQPQHF.

The rearrangement links TRBV11-2 to TRBJ2-7; D may be TRBD2 (7 bases). V dropped 1 base and J dropped 7 bases, with 17 bases sitting between them. CDR3 length: 15 amino acids. Germline V gives CDR1 SGHAT, CDR2 FQNNGV. The DNA for the CDR3 is TGTGCCAGCAGCTTAGCGGGGGGCGTCCCAGGGGAGCAGTACTTC. Translated: CASSLAGGVPGEQYF.